The clone carrying this T cell receptor beta chain came up many times. Antigen specificity is unknown. The junction departs from germline at one end; a sequencing error may be responsible. The CDR3 covers 14 residues. The V gene's germline CDR1 is SGHRS and CDR2 YFSETQ. The sample originates from a study of T-cell reconstitution after alpha-beta-depleted transplantation in children. The study's findings and limits: Several hundred graft clones that had expanded were reportedly the source of alpha-beta T cells about two months after transplant. Newly made T cells mostly supplied T-cell counts and diversity one year after transplant. Recipient T cells and thymic progenitors that survived were the source of the high TCRbeta diversity seen at day 60 in some patients.

As it was prepared, the TCRbeta library received unique molecular identifiers. TCRdb re-derived calls from the PCR reads in MiXCR, one entry per CDR3 protein. The table has 600,000 to 800,000 distinct CDR3 sequences, less than 15% seen once. This sequence originates from a girl aged 2-10 years with congenital amegakaryocytic thrombocytopenia, due to receive a stem cell transplant. Material: PBMCs, obtained before TCRalphabeta/CD19-depleted stem cell transplant. The gene calls are TRBV5-1 and TRBJ2-2; 7 positions match TRBD1. The CDR3 nucleotides are TGTGCCAGCAGTGGGACAGCGAACACCGGGGAGCTGTTTTTT. Its protein is CASSGTANTGELFF. Full variable domain (missing parts from reference TRBV5-1 and TRBJ2-2): KAGVTQTPRYLIKTRGQQVTLSCSPISGHRSVSWYQQTPGQGLQFLFEYFSETQRNKGNFPGRFSGRQFSNSRSEMNVSTLELGDSALYLCASSGTANTGELFFGEGSRLTVL.